One T cell receptor (beta chain) is described in this entry. TCRdb keeps only in-frame clones here, not all; method: immunoSEQ multiplex PCR. The table lists 71,000 or so clones, roughly 93% of them singletons. Exclusion applied to patients with autoimmune disease history or systemic immunosuppression. This sample was included in a study of OX40 agonist ivuxolimab in advanced cancers. About the research overall: Patients were dosed intravenously with ivuxolimab at 0.01 to 10 mg/kg every 2 weeks.

CDR1 is SEHNR, CDR2 FQNEAQ, per germline (reference sequence). The CDR3 sequence is 11 residues long. V lost 5 bases, J lost 6 bases, and 5 bases lay in between. This rearrangement joins TRBV7-9 to TRBJ2-1; D ambiguous. The clonotype was recovered from an adult with an advanced solid tumor such as melanoma, head and neck, liver or kidney cancer. Specimen: CD4+ or CD8+ T cells sorted from blood, collected in a trial of the OX40 agonist ivuxolimab. CDR3 in amino acids: CASSPPNEQFF. The DNA for the CDR3 is TGTGCCAGCAGCCCGCCCAATGAGCAGTTCTTC.